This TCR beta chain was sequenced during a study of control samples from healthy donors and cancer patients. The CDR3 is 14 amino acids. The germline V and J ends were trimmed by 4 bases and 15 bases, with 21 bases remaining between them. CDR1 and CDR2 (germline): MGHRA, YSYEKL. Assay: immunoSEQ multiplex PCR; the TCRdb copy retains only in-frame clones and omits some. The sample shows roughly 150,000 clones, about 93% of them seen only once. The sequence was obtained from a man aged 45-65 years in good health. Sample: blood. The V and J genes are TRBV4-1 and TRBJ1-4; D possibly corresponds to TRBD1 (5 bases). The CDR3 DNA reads TGCGCCAGCAGCCCGACAGCCTTGGAAAAAGAGGTGTTTTTT. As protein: CASSPTALEKEVFF.